Shown below are 2 T cell receptor beta chains from a single sample sequenced in a study of blood T cell repertoires in COVID-19. Sequenced by immunoSEQ multiplex PCR; TCRdb stores in-frame clones only, minus some. The sample holds approximately 340,000 clones, over 80% seen once. The sequenced sample was peripheral blood. The receptors were sampled from a young man with COVID-19, enrolled during active disease.

This rearrangement joins TRBV19 to TRBJ2-7, with a possible D match to TRBD1 (6 bases). V was shortened by 5 bases and J by 2 bases, with 16 bases between the two germline ends. This CDR3 spans 15 amino acids. From germline, CDR1 is LNHDA and CDR2 SQIVND (reference sequence). CDR3 amino acids: CASSPRPRDTYEQYF. CDR3 nucleotides: TGTGCCAGTAGTCCTCGACCGAGGGACACCTACGAGCAGTACTTC.

This chain links TRBV5-1 with TRBJ2-3; D is possibly TRBD2 (5 bases). From germline, CDR1 is SGHRS and CDR2 YFSETQ. V was shortened by 4 bases and J by 2 bases, with 5 bases between the two germline ends. CDR3 length equals 12 residues. CDR3 loop: CASSLATDTQYF. CDR3 in DNA: TGCGCCAGCAGCCTAGCCACAGATACGCAGTATTTT.